A selection of T cell receptor beta chains follows, all from one sample in a study of cytomegalovirus exposure and HLA in healthy donors. Method: immunoSEQ multiplex PCR; TCRdb's copy keeps in-frame clones and lacks some. In the table there are under 200,000 clones, 80% of which are singletons. Sequencing was performed on PBMCs. All receptors derive from a woman in her forties or fifties in good health and CMV-seropositive. Both conserved end residues are part of each CDR3. Each record gives: D gene, J gene, V gene, clone size, CDR3 DNA, CDR3 protein. D genes are given only for firm matches. The size field is filled for only some rows; it gives once, few, many or a size class.

>NA|TRBJ2-3|TRBV10-3|NA
TGTGCCATCAGTGAGTCGATAGGGGCGGATACGCAGTATTTT
CAISESIGADTQYF
>NA|TRBJ1-4|TRBV15|NA
TGTGCCACCAGCAGATACAGGGACGGCGGACGGAGTGAAAAACTGTTTTTT
CATSRYRDGGRSEKLFF
>TRBD1|TRBJ1-2|TRBV19|NA
TGTGCCAGTAGTATGGGGACAGGAGTCTATGGCTACACCTTC
CASSMGTGVYGYTF
>TRBD2|TRBJ2-7|TRBV7-6|NA
TGTGCCAGCAGCTCGGGACTAGCGGGGGTTGCTCGTCTGCACGAGCAGTACTTC
CASSSGLAGVARLHEQYF
>NA|TRBJ1-6|TRBV6-6|NA
TGTGCCAGCAGTCCCGACAGACACTCCTATAATTCACCCCTCCACTTT
CASSPDRHSYNSPLHF
>NA|TRBJ2-2|TRBV5-5|NA
TGTGCCAGCAGCTTGGGGGCAGCCTTTTCGAACACCGGGGAGCTGTTTTTT
CASSLGAAFSNTGELFF
>TRBD1|TRBJ1-3|TRBV4-2|NA
TGTGCCAGCAGCACAATGGACAGGGGTGCCATATATTTT
CASSTMDRGAIYF
>TRBD1|TRBJ2-1|TRBV11-2|NA
TGTGCCAGCAGCTCCTACGGACAGGGGATGGGCAATGAGCAGTTCTTC
CASSSYGQGMGNEQFF
>NA|TRBJ1-3|TRBV5-8|NA
TGTGCCAGCAGCCCTGGGAAGATTGCGGGGTCTGGAAACACCATATATTTT
CASSPGKIAGSGNTIYF
>TRBD2|TRBJ2-7|TRBV7-2|NA
TGTGCCAGCAGCGCAAGCGGGAGAGGCCTCGAGCAGTACTTC
CASSASGRGLEQYF
>NA|TRBJ2-1|TRBV4-3|NA
TGCGCCAGCAGCCCCGGGACACTTTCCTACAATGAGCAGTTCTTC
CASSPGTLSYNEQFF
>NA|TRBJ1-3|TRBV4-3|NA
TGCGCCAGCAGCCCAAAGGTGGGGGCAGGAAACACCATATATTTT
CASSPKVGAGNTIYF
>TRBD1|TRBJ2-1|TRBV9|NA
TGTGCCAGCAGCGCTCTGGGGACAGGGGTTCATGAGCAGTTCTTC
CASSALGTGVHEQFF
>NA|TRBJ2-7|TRBV28|few
TGTGCCAGCAGTTTCGGGGGAGGTGTCGAGCAGTACTTC
CASSFGGGVEQYF
>TRBD1|TRBJ1-1|TRBV15|once
TGTGCCACCAGCCAAACAGGGGTCGGGGCTTTCTTT
CATSQTGVGAFF
>NA|TRBJ2-1|TRBV7-2|NA
TGTGCCAGCAGCCGCATACAGGGAAGTAATGAGCAGTTCTTC
CASSRIQGSNEQFF
>NA|TRBJ2-1|TRBV2|NA
TGTGCCAGCAGTGAAACACTTCCCGGGTCCTCCTACAATGAGCAGTTCTTC
CASSETLPGSSYNEQFF
>NA|TRBJ2-5|TRBV6-1|NA
TGTGCCAGCAGTGAAGAGGTGGTCAAGAGGGAGACCCAGTACTTC
CASSEEVVKRETQYF
>NA|TRBJ1-2|TRBV5-4|few
TGTGCCAGCAGCTTGGGGACATCTAACTATGGCTACACCTTC
CASSLGTSNYGYTF
>NA|TRBJ2-1|TRBV4-2|NA
TGTGCCAGCAGCCTTTATGAGCGGTCCTCCTACAATGAGCAGTTCTTC
CASSLYERSSYNEQFF
>NA|TRBJ2-3|TRBV18|NA
TGTGCCAGCTCACTTGGGACACCTAGCACAGATACGCAGTATTTT
CASSLGTPSTDTQYF
>NA|TRBJ2-6|TRBV18|few
TGTGCCAGCTCACCCCAAAATGGGGCCAACGTCCTGACTTTC
CASSPQNGANVLTF
>TRBD1|TRBJ1-4|TRBV7-9|NA
TGTGCCAGCAGCTCGGGACAGGGAAAACTGTTTTTT
CASSSGQGKLFF
>NA|TRBJ1-1|TRBV7-9|few
TGTGCCAGCAGCTACGGGGGATATAGCACTGAAGCTTTCTTT
CASSYGGYSTEAFF